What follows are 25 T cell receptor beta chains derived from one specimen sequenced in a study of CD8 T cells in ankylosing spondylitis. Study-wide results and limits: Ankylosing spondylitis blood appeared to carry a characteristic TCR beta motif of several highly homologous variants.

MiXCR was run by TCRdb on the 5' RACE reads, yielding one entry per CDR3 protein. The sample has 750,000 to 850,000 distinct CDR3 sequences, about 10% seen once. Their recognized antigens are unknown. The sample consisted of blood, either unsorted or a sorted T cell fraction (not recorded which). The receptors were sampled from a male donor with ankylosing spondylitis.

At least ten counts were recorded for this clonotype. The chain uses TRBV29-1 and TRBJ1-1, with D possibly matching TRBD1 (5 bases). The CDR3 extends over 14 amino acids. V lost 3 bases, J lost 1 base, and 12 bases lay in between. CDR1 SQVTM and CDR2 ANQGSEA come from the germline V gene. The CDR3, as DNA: TGCAGCGTTGAGTTTTGGCAGGGGAACACTGAAGCTTTCTTT. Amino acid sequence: CSVEFWQGNTEAFF.

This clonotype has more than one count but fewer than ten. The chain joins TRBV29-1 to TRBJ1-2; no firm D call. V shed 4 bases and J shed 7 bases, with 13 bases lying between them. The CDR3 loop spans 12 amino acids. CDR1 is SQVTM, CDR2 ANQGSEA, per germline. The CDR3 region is CSVVAGSLGYTF. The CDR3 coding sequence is TGCAGCGTTGTTGCAGGTTCCCTTGGCTACACCTTC. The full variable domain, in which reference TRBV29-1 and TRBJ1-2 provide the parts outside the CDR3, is SAVISQKPSRDICQRGTSLTIQCQVDSQVTMMFWYRQQPGQSLTLIATANQGSEATYESGFVIDKFPISRPNLTFSTLTVSNMSPEDSSIYLCSVVAGSLGYTFGSGTRLTVV.

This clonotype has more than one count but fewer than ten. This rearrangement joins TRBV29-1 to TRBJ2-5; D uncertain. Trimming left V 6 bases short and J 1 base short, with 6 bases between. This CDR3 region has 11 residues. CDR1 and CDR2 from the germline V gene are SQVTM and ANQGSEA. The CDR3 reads CSVHFQETQYF. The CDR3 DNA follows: TGCAGCGTACATTTCCAAGAGACCCAGTACTTC.

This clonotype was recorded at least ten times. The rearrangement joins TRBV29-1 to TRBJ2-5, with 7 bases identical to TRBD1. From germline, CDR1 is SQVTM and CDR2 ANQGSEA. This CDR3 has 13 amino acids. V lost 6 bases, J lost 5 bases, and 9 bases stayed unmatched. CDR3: CSVEGAVRETQYF. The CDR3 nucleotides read TGCAGCGTAGAGGGGGCGGTAAGGGAGACCCAGTACTTC.

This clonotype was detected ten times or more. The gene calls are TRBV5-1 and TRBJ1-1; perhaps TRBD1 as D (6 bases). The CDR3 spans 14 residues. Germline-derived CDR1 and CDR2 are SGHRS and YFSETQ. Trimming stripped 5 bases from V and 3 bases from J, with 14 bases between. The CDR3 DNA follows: TGCGCCAGCAGGCAAACAGGGATCGACACTGAAGCTTTCTTT. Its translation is CASRQTGIDTEAFF.

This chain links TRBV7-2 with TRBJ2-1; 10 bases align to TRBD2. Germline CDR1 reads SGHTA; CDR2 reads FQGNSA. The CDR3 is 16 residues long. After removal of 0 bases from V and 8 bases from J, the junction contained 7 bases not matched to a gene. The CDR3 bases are TGTGCCAGCAGCTTAGCGGTAGCGGGAGGAGGACATGAGCAGTTCTTC. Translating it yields CASSLAVAGGGHEQFF.

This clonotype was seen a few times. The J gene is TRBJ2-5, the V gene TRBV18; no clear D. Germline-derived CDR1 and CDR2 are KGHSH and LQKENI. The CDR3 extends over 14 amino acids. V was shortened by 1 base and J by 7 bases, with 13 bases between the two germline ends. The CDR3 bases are TGTGCCAGCTCACCACATGATGCCCTTGTGACCCAGTACTTC. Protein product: CASSPHDALVTQYF.

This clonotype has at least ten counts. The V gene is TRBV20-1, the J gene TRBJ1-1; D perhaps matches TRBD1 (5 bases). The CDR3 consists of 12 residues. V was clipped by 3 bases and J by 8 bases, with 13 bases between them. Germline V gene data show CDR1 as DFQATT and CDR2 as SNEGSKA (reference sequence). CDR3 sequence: CSASSGDGEAFF. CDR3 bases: TGCAGTGCTAGCTCGGGGGACGGGGAAGCTTTCTTT.

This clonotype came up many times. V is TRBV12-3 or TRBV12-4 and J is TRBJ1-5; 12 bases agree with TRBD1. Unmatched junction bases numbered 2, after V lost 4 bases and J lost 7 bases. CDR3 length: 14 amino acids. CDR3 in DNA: TGTGCCAGCAGTTGGGGGACAGGGGGCCAGCCCCAGCATTTT. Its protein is CASSWGTGGQPQHF.

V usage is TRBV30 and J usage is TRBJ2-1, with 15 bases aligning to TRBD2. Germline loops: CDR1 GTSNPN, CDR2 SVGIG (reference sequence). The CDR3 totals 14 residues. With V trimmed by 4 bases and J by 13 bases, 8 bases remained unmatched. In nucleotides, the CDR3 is TGTGCCTGGACCATGGGACTAGCGGGAGGCCGTCAGTTCTTC. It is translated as CAWTMGLAGGRQFF.

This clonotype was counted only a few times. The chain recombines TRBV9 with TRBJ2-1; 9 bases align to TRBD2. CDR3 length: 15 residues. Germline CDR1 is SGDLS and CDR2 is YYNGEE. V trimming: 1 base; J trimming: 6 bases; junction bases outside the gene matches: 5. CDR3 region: CASSVRGLAINEQFF. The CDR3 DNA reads TGTGCCAGCAGCGTAAGAGGACTAGCGATCAATGAGCAGTTCTTC.

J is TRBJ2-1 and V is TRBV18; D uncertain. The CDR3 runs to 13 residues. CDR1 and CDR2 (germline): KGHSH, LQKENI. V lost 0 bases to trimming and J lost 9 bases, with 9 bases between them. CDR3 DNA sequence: TGTGCCAGCTCACCACCGTCCAGGACTGAGCAGTTCTTC. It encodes CASSPPSRTEQFF.

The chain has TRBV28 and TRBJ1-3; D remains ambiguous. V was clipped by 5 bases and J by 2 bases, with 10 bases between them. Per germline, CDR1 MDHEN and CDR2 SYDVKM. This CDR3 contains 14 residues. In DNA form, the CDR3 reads TGTGCCAGCAGTCGGGGATTTGCTGGAAACACCATATATTTT. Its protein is CASSRGFAGNTIYF.

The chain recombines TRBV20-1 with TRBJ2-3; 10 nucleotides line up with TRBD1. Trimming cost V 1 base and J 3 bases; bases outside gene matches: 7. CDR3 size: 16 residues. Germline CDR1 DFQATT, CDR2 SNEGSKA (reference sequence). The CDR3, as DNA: TGCAGTGCTAGAGCCCCGGGACAGGGGTTGACAGATACGCAGTATTTT. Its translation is CSARAPGQGLTDTQYF.

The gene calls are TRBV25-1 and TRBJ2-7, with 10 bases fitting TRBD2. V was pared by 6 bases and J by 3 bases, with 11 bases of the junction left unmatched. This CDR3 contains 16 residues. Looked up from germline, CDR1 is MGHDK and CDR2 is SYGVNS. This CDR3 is CASRPIGSGRFYEQYF. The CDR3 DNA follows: TGTGCCAGCAGGCCCATCGGTAGCGGGAGGTTCTACGAGCAGTACTTC.

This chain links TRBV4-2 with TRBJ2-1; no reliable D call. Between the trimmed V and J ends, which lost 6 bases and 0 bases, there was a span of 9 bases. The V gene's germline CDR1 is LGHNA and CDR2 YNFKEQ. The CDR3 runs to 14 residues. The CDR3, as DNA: TGTGCCAGCAGAAACGACATCTCCTACAATGAGCAGTTCTTC. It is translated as CASRNDISYNEQFF.

In DNA, the CDR3 is TGCGCCAGCAGCCACGACCCCGGGACAGGGGCTTTCACAGATACGCAGTATTTT. This translates into CASSHDPGTGAFTDTQYF. The rearrangement joins TRBV4-3 to TRBJ2-3; 10 bases are shared with TRBD1. Losses at the gene ends were 3 bases for V and 2 bases for J; bases not matched to a gene: 11. The CDR3 loop spans 18 amino acids. The germline CDR1 and CDR2 sequences are LGHNA and YSLEER.

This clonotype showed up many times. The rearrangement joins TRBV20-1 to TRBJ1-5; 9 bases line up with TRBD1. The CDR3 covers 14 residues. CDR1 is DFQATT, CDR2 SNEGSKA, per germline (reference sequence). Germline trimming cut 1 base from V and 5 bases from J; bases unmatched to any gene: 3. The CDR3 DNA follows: TGCAGTGCTAGAGTGACAGGGGGGTATCAGCCCCAGCATTTT. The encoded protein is CSARVTGGYQPQHF.

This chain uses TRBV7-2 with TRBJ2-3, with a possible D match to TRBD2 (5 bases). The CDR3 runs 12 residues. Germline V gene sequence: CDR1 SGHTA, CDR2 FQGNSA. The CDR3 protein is CAVERRTDTQYF. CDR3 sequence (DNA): TGTGCGGTTGAAAGGAGGACAGATACGCAGTATTTT.

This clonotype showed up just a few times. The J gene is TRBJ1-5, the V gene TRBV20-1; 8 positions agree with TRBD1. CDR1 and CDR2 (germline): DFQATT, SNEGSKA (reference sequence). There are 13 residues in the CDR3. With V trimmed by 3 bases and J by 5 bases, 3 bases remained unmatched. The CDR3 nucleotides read TGCAGTGCTAGTCAGACAGGGGATCAGCCCCAGCATTTT. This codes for CSASQTGDQPQHF.

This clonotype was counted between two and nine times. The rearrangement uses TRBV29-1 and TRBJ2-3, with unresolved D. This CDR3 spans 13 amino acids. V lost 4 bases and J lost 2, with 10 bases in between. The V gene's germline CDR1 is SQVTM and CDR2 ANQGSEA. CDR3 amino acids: CSVGQLHTDTQYF. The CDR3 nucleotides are TGCAGCGTTGGGCAGTTACACACAGATACGCAGTATTTT.

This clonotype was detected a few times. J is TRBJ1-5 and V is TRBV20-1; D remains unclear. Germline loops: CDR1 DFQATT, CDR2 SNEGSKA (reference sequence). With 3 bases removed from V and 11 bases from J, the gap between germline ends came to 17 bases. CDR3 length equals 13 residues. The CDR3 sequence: CSASVAAPAAQHF. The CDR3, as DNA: TGCAGTGCTAGTGTCGCCGCCCCGGCTGCCCAGCATTTT.

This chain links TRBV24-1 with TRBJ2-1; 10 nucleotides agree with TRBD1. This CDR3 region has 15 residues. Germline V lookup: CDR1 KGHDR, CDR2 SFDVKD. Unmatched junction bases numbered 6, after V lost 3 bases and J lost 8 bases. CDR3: CATSDPGQGMYEQFF. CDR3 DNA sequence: TGTGCCACCAGTGATCCGGGACAGGGGATGTATGAGCAGTTCTTC.

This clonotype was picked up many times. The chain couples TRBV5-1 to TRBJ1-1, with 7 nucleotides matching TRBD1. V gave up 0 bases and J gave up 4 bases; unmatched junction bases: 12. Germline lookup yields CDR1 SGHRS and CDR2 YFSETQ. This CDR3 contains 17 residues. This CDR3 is CASSLGAQTGAITEAFF. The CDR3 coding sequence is TGCGCCAGCAGCTTGGGGGCCCAAACAGGGGCCATCACTGAAGCTTTCTTT.

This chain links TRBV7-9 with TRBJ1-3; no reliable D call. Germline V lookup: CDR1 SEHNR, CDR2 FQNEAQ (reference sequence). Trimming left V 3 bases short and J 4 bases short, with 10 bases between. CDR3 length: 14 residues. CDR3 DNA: TGTGCCAGCAGCTTGATGGACGGAGGAAACACCATATATTTT. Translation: CASSLMDGGNTIYF. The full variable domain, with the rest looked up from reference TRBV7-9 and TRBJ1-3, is DTGVSQNPRHKITKRGQNVTFRCDPISEHNRLYWYRQTLGQGPEFLTYFQNEAQLEKSRLLSDRFSAERPKGSFSTLEIQRTEQGDSAMYLCASSLMDGGNTIYFGEGSWLTVV.